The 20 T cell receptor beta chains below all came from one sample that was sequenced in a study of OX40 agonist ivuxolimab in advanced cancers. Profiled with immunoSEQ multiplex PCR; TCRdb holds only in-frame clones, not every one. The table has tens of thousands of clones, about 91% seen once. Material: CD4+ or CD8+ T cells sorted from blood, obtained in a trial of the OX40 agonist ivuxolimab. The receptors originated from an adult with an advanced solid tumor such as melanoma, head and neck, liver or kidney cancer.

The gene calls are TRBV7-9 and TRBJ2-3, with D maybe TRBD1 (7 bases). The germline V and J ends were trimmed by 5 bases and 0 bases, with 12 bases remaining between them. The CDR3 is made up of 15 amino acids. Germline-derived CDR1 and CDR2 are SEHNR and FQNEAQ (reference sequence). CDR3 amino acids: CASSAGQLSTDTQYF. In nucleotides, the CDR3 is TGTGCCAGCAGCGCGGGACAGCTCAGCACAGATACGCAGTATTTT. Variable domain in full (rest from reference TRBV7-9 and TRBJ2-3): DTGVSQNPRHKITKRGQNVTFRCDPISEHNRLYWYRQTLGQGPEFLTYFQNEAQLEKSRLLSDRFSAERPKGSFSTLEIQRTEQGDSAMYLCASSAGQLSTDTQYFGPGTRLTVL.

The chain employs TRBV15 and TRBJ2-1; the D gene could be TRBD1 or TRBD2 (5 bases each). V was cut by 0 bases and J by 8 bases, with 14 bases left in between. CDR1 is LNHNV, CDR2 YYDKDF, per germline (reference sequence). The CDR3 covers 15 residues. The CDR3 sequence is CATSREFLGTYEQFF. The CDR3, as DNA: TGTGCCACCAGCAGAGAGTTTCTGGGGACCTATGAGCAGTTCTTC.

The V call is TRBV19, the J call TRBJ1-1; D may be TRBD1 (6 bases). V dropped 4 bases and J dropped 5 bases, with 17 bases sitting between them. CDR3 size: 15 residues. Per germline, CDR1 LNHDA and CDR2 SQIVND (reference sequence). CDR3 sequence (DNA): TGTGCCAGTAGTAGATCTACGGGGGGCGCGACTGAAGCTTTCTTT. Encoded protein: CASSRSTGGATEAFF.

The CDR3 DNA reads TGTGCCTGGAGAGGCGCAGGGGGCGCGTGGGGCTACACCTTC. This codes for CAWRGAGGAWGYTF. The chain recombines TRBV30 with TRBJ1-2; 8 nucleotides agree with TRBD1. The V gene end was trimmed by 3 bases and the J gene end by 8 bases; junction bases not matched to a gene: 11. The V gene's germline CDR1 is GTSNPN and CDR2 SVGIG (reference sequence). The CDR3 is 14 amino acids.

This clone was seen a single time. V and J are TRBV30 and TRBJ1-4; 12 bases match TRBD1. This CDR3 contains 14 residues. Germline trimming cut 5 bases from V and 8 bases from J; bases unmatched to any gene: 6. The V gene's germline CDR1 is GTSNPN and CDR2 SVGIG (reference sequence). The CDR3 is CAWSGTGGEEKLFF. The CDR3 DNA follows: TGTGCCTGGTCCGGGACAGGGGGCGAGGAAAAACTGTTTTTT.

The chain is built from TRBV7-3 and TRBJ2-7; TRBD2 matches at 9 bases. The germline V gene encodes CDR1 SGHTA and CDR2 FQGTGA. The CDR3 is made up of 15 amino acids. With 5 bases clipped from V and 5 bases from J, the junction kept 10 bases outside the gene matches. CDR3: CASSLLSGSQNEQYF. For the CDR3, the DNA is TGTGCCAGCAGCCTACTTAGCGGGAGTCAAAACGAGCAGTACTTC.

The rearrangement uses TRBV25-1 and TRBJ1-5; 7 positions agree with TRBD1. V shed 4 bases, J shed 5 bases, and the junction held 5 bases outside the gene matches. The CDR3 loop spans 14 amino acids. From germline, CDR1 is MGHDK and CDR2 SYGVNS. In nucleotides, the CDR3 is TGTGCCAGCAGTGGTCCAGGGGGTGATCAGCCCCAGCATTTT. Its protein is CASSGPGGDQPQHF.

CDR3 sequence (DNA): TGTGCCAGCAGCTTATGGCAGGGGGCGGAGACCCAGTACTTC. Its translation: CASSLWQGAETQYF. The genes are TRBV7-8 and TRBJ2-5, with 8 bases lining up with TRBD1. V dropped 2 bases and J dropped 5; count of bases not matched to a gene: 4. CDR1 and CDR2 from the germline V gene are SGHVS and FQNEAQ. CDR3 length: 14 residues. Full variable domain (missing parts from reference TRBV7-8 and TRBJ2-5): GAGVSQSPRYKVAKRGQDVALRCDPISGHVSLFWYQQALGQGPEFLTYFQNEAQLDKSGLPSDRFFAERPEGSVSTLKIQRTQQEDSAVYLCASSLWQGAETQYFGPGTRLLVL.

The CDR3: CSVDSGAEAFF. The CDR3 region has the DNA TGCAGCGTTGACTCTGGGGCTGAAGCTTTCTTT. This chain uses TRBV29-1 with TRBJ1-1; D is ambiguous. V was trimmed by 3 bases and J by 6 bases, leaving 8 bases between them. The CDR3 extends over 11 amino acids. Per the germline V gene, CDR1 is SQVTM and CDR2 is ANQGSEA.

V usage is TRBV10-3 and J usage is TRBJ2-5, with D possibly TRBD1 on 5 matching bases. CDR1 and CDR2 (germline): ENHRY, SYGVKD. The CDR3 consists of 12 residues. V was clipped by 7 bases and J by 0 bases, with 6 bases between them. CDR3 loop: CAIKGNQETQYF. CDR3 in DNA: TGTGCCATCAAGGGGAACCAAGAGACCCAGTACTTC.

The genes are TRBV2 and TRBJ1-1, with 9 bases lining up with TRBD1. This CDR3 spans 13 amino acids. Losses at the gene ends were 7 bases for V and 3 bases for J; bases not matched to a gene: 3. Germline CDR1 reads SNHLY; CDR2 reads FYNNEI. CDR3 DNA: TGTGCCAGCATCCGGGACAGGGACACTGAAGCTTTCTTT. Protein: CASIRDRDTEAFF.

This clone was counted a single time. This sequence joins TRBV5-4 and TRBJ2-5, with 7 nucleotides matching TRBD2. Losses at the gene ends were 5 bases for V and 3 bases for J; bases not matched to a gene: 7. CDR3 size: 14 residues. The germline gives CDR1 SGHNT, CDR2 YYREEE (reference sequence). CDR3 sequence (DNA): TGTGCCAGCAGTTTACCGGGAGGCGAAGAGACCCAGTACTTC. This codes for CASSLPGGEETQYF.

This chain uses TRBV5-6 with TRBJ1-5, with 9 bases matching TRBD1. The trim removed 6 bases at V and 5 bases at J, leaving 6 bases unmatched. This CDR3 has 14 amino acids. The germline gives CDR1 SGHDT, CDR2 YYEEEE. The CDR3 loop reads CASNSRTGDQPQHF. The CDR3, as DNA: TGTGCCAGCAACTCTAGGACAGGGGATCAGCCCCAGCATTTT.

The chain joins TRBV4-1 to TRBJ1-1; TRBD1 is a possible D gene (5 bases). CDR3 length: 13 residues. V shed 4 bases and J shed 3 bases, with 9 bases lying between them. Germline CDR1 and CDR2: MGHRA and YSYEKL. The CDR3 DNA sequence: TGCGCCAGCAGCCGCCTCAGGGACACTGAAGCTTTCTTT. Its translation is CASSRLRDTEAFF.

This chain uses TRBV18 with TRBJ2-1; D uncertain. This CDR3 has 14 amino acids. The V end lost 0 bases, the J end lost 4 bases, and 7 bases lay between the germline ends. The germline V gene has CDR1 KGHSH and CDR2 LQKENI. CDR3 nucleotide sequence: TGTGCCAGCTCACCACCTACTGGATACAATGAGCAGTTCTTC. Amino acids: CASSPPTGYNEQFF.

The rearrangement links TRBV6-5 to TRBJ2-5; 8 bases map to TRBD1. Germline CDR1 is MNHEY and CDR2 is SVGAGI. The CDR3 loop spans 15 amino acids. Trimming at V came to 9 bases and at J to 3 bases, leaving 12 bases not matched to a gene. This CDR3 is CASPADPTGEETQYF. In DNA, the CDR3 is TGTGCCAGTCCCGCGGACCCGACAGGGGAAGAGACCCAGTACTTC.

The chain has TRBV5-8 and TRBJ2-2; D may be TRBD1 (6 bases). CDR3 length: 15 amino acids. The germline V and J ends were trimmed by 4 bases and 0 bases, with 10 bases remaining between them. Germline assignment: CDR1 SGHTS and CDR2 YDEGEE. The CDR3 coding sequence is TGTGCCAGCAGCCCCGGACAGCCGAACACCGGGGAGCTGTTTTTT. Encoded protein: CASSPGQPNTGELFF.

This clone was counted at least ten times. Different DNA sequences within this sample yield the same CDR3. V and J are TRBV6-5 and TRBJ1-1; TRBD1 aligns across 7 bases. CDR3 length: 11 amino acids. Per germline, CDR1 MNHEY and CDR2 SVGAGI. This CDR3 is CATGPNTEAFF. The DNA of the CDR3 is TGTGCGACAGGGCCGAACACTGAAGCTTTCTTT.

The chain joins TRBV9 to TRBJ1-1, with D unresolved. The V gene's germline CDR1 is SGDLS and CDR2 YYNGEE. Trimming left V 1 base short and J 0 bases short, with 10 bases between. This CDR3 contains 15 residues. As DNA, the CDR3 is TGTGCCAGCAGCGTAACGGGAGGGATGAACACTGAAGCTTTCTTT. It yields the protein CASSVTGGMNTEAFF.

The CDR3 DNA is TGTGCCAGTAGTATAGTAGGCGGGTACAATGAGCAGTTCTTC. Encoded protein: CASSIVGGYNEQFF. V and J are TRBV19 and TRBJ2-1; a weak D match, TRBD2 (5 bases). This CDR3 is 14 amino acids long. The V gene lost 1 base and the J gene lost 4 bases, with 8 bases spanning the gap. Looked up from germline, CDR1 is LNHDA and CDR2 is SQIVND (reference sequence).